Shown below are 20 T cell receptor beta chains from a single sample sequenced in a study of blood T cell repertoires in COVID-19. TCRdb's table, derived via immunoSEQ multiplex PCR, lists solely in-frame clones and lacks some. This repertoire shows some 220,000 clones, more than 75% found once; its top ten account for around 3%. Material for sequencing was peripheral blood. The receptors were sampled from a man aged 50 to 60 who had recovered from COVID-19.

This chain connects TRBV4-1 to TRBJ2-6, with D possibly being TRBD1 (6 bases). This CDR3 comprises 17 residues. Germline V gene data show CDR1 as MGHRA and CDR2 as YSYEKL. Deletions cut 1 base from V and 1 base from J, with 11 bases between. CDR3 bases: TGCGCCAGCAGCCAAGGTGCAGGGACATCTGGGGCCAACGTCCTGACTTTC. This encodes CASSQGAGTSGANVLTF.

The CDR3 loop reads CAWSLGTRYEQYF. Written as DNA, the CDR3 is TGTGCCTGGAGCCTGGGGACACGGTACGAGCAGTACTTC. This chain uses TRBV30 with TRBJ2-7; D might be TRBD1 (6 bases). The CDR3 sequence is 13 residues long. V lost 3 bases, J lost 4 bases, and 13 bases lay in between. Germline CDR1 GTSNPN, CDR2 SVGIG (reference sequence). The full variable domain, in which reference TRBV30 and TRBJ2-7 provide the parts outside the CDR3, is SQTIHQWPATLVQPVGSPLSLECTVEGTSNPNLYWYRQAAGRGLQLLFYSVGIGQISSEVPQNLSASRPQDRQFILSSKKLLLSDSGFYLCAWSLGTRYEQYFGPGTRLTVT.

V is TRBV5-1 and J is TRBJ2-6; 10 bases line up with TRBD1. CDR1 and CDR2 (germline): SGHRS, YFSETQ. V gave up 5 bases and J gave up 3 bases; unmatched junction bases: 2. The length of the CDR3 is 15 residues. CDR3 protein: CASRTGGSGANVLTF. The CDR3 DNA reads TGCGCCAGCAGGACAGGGGGCAGTGGGGCCAACGTCCTGACTTTC.

This sequence joins TRBV28 and TRBJ2-1; tentative D call: TRBD2 (5 bases). This CDR3 is 14 amino acids long. CDR1 is MDHEN, CDR2 SYDVKM, per germline. Trimming pared 10 bases from V and 1 base from J, leaving 14 bases between. CDR3 region: CATRGYGSYNEQFF. CDR3 coding DNA: TGTGCCACCCGGGGTTACGGTTCCTACAATGAGCAGTTCTTC.

In its sample, this clone was seen a few times. This rearrangement joins TRBV2 to TRBJ2-7, with 8 bases identical to TRBD1. CDR3 length: 15 residues. The germline V gene encodes CDR1 SNHLY and CDR2 FYNNEI. Trimming removed 4 bases from V and 5 bases from J; junction bases left unmatched: 10. CDR3 sequence reads: CASSGSATGVDEQYF. The CDR3 DNA is TGTGCCAGCAGTGGGAGTGCGACAGGGGTGGACGAGCAGTACTTC.

The chain joins TRBV28 to TRBJ1-5, with TRBD1 matching 7 bases. V shed 7 bases, J shed 4 bases, and the junction held 7 bases outside the gene matches. The CDR3 length is 14 residues. CDR1 is MDHEN, CDR2 SYDVKM, per germline. CDR3 amino acids: CASTPGQTNQPQHF. The DNA for the CDR3 is TGTGCCAGCACCCCGGGACAGACGAATCAGCCCCAGCATTTT.

The chain recombines TRBV11-2 with TRBJ1-1; D may be TRBD1 (6 bases). The CDR3 runs to 15 residues. Germline CDR1 SGHAT, CDR2 FQNNGV. The V and J ends lost 1 base and 5 bases respectively, with 14 bases between them. The CDR3 sequence: CASSLAQGRGTEAFF. For the CDR3, the DNA is TGTGCCAGCAGCTTAGCGCAGGGGCGGGGGACTGAAGCTTTCTTT.

In regard to this clone: This sample includes further DNA sequences coding for the same CDR3. V is TRBV7-2 and J is TRBJ2-1; 15 bases line up with TRBD2. J lost 9 bases, V lost 2 bases, and 2 bases had no gene match. The germline V gene has CDR1 SGHTA and CDR2 FQGNSA. The CDR3 has 15 residues. CDR3 protein: CASSLRTSGRGEQFF. Here the CDR3 DNA reads TGTGCCAGCAGCTTAAGGACTAGCGGGAGGGGTGAGCAGTTCTTC.

The genes are TRBV19 and TRBJ2-1; 13 bases align to TRBD2. V lost 7 bases to trimming and J lost 4 bases; unmatched junction nucleotides: 7. The CDR3 loop spans 16 amino acids. Per the germline V gene, CDR1 is LNHDA and CDR2 is SQIVND (reference sequence). CDR3 residues: CASTPGLAGAYNEQFF. Here the CDR3 DNA reads TGTGCCAGTACCCCCGGACTAGCGGGAGCTTACAATGAGCAGTTCTTC.

J is TRBJ2-6 and V is TRBV19, with TRBD1 matching 10 bases. Trimming at V came to 5 bases and at J to 1 base, leaving 14 bases not matched to a gene. The CDR3 is 20 residues long. The germline CDR1 and CDR2 sequences are LNHDA and SQIVND (reference sequence). CDR3 in amino acids: CASSSARPGQGTSGANVLTF. Here the CDR3 DNA reads TGTGCCAGTAGTTCCGCCAGACCGGGACAGGGGACTTCTGGGGCCAACGTCCTGACTTTC.

The J gene is TRBJ2-7, the V gene TRBV27; the match to TRBD1 covers 9 bases. This CDR3 is built from 16 residues. The V gene end was trimmed by 2 bases and the J gene end by 1 base; junction bases not matched to a gene: 6. Looked up from germline, CDR1 is MNHEY and CDR2 is SMNVEV (reference sequence). In DNA, the CDR3 is TGTGCCAGCAGTTTAAAGAGACAGGGGGTTTCCTACGAGCAGTACTTC. Protein sequence: CASSLKRQGVSYEQYF.

The chain combines TRBV6-6 with TRBJ2-1; 9 nucleotides agree with TRBD2. The CDR3 totals 14 residues. Trimming removed 4 bases from V and 8 bases from J; junction bases left unmatched: 6. Looked up from germline, CDR1 is MNHNY and CDR2 is SVGAGI (reference sequence). CDR3 region: CASSLGLATDEQFF. The CDR3 nucleotides are TGTGCCAGCAGTTTAGGACTAGCGACTGATGAGCAGTTCTTC.

The chain has TRBV19 and TRBJ2-7; 11 nucleotides agree with TRBD1. The V and J ends lost 4 bases and 4 bases, in that order; junction bases with no gene match: 12. This CDR3 comprises 17 residues. The germline CDR1 and CDR2 sequences are LNHDA and SQIVND (reference sequence). This CDR3 reads CASSTGTGGRLPYEQYF. The CDR3 nucleotides are TGTGCCAGTAGTACCGGGACAGGGGGACGTTTGCCTTACGAGCAGTACTTC.

This clone was counted a few times. The chain links TRBV3-1 (or the pseudogene TRBV3-2) to TRBJ2-3; D gene ambiguous. V was shortened by 3 bases and J by 4 bases, with 8 bases between the two germline ends. This CDR3 is 13 amino acids long. Germline V CDR1 and CDR2: LGHDT, YNNKEL (reference sequence). The CDR3 loop reads CASSHRAADTQYF. As DNA, the CDR3 is TGTGCCAGCAGCCATCGCGCGGCAGATACGCAGTATTTT.

V gene TRBV4-2 combines with J gene TRBJ2-1; the match to TRBD2 covers 9 bases. J was trimmed by 9 bases and V by 0 bases; bases with no gene match: 12. CDR3 length equals 17 residues. Germline CDR1 and CDR2: LGHNA and YNFKEQ. CDR3 in DNA: TGTGCCAGCAGCCAAGATAGGGGCGGGAGGGCCGTTGGTGAGCAGTTCTTC. It is translated as CASSQDRGGRAVGEQFF.

CDR3 in DNA: TGTGCCAGCAGCTTTAAACCGGGACAGGGGGGGTTAGGTGAAAAACTGTTTTTT. Its protein is CASSFKPGQGGLGEKLFF. The chain recombines TRBV7-2 with TRBJ1-4; TRBD1 matches 11 bases. Germline V gene data show CDR1 as SGHTA and CDR2 as FQGNSA. The V and J ends lost 3 bases and 7 bases, in that order; junction bases with no gene match: 13. This CDR3 is built from 18 residues.

The chain employs TRBV28 and TRBJ2-7, with D possibly TRBD2 on 6 matching bases. CDR3 length: 15 amino acids. V gave up 7 bases and J gave up 6 bases, with 22 bases separating them. The germline V gene has CDR1 MDHEN and CDR2 SYDVKM. DNA of the CDR3: TGTGCCAGCATCTCAGGTGGCAAAGGGAGGCGCGAGCAGTACTTC. This gives the protein CASISGGKGRREQYF.

V is TRBV28 and J is TRBJ1-1, with D tentatively TRBD1 (6 bases). The germline gives CDR1 MDHEN, CDR2 SYDVKM. The CDR3 is 11 residues long. V lost 11 bases and J lost 4, with 11 bases in between. The CDR3, as DNA: TGTGCCGCACGGGGGGCCACTGAAGCTTTCTTT. This gives the protein CAARGATEAFF.

This clone was picked up one time. The V call is TRBV6-5, the J call TRBJ1-1; possible D gene TRBD1, 6 bases. In germline, CDR1 is MNHEY, CDR2 SVGAGI. CDR3 length: 15 amino acids. The V and J ends lost 5 bases and 0 bases respectively, with 13 bases between them. CDR3 protein: CASSRDTYLNTEAFF. The CDR3 bases are TGTGCCAGCAGTCGGGACACCTATTTGAACACTGAAGCTTTCTTT.

V and J are TRBV6-5 and TRBJ1-5; TRBD1 might be the D (5 bases). The CDR3 extends over 14 amino acids. CDR1 MNHEY and CDR2 SVGAGI come from the germline V gene. V was clipped by 6 bases and J by 6 bases, with 15 bases between them. In DNA, the CDR3 is TGTGCCAGCAGCTACCGGTCAGGGCGTCAGCCCCAGCATTTT. Residues: CASSYRSGRQPQHF.